This TCR beta chain was retrieved from a study of HIV-infected patients and healthy controls. Study information: By the second bleed, viral load was undetectable in about 75% of the 16 patients. Findings and caveats of the study: CMV-associated CDR3s mostly grew nonsignificantly during therapy, while HIV-associated CDR3s declined significantly. Compared with controls, mean Gini indices were significantly raised in HIV-infected repertoires, possibly indicating oligoclonality.

This clonotype was detected many times. Its antigen is currently unknown. About 500 ng RNA was reverse transcribed with alpha and beta constant-region primers. Separate chain-specific third strand synthesis with multiplexing indices produced the alpha and beta libraries. Each molecule carried a 12-nucleotide identifier made of two joined random hexamers added before amplification. TCRdb ran MiXCR on the 5' RACE reads and lists one entry per CDR3 protein. The sample holds about 8,300 distinct CDR3 sequences, approximately 9.1% seen once. Whole blood was used without fractionation, so all unsorted peripheral T cells were included. V was pared by 7 bases and J by 4 bases, with 9 bases of the junction left unmatched. Germline V gene sequence: CDR1 MNHEY, CDR2 SVGEGT. The CDR3 sequence is 15 residues long.

Source: blood, taken before antiretroviral therapy. The clonotype comes from an adult with HIV infection. The rearrangement links TRBV6-2 or TRBV6-3 to TRBJ1-1; 10 nucleotides match TRBD1. CDR3: CASTPRQGAATEAFF. As DNA, the CDR3 is TGTGCCAGCACCCCGAGACAGGGGGCAGCCACTGAAGCTTTCTTT.